The 25 T cell receptor beta chains below come from one sample, sequenced in a study of human T cells and chemical hapten exposure. TCRdb re-called the RACE reads through MiXCR, storing one row per CDR3 protein. The sample holds 370,000 or so distinct CDR3 sequences; 4.8% are singletons and the top ten take under 3%. Time point meaning: patch test 1, 2 weeks after DPC sensitization. Treatment noted: therapeutic diphenylcyclopropenone sensitization with weekly scalp DPC. This material consisted of whole blood, taken in connection with sensitization to the hapten diphenylcyclopropenone (DPC). The receptors here all came from a woman in her forties or fifties with alopecia areata. Some clones in this sample may be carry-over from other donors' samples.

This clonotype was detected ten times or more. The chain is built from TRBV3-1 and TRBJ1-1; 10 nucleotides agree with TRBD1. CDR3 length equals 14 residues. Germline loops: CDR1 LGHDT, CDR2 YNNKEL (reference sequence). After removal of 4 bases from V and 5 bases from J, the junction contained 4 bases not matched to a gene. The CDR3 bases are TGTGCCAGCAGCCCCGGGACAGGGGATACTGAAGCTTTCTTT. Its translation is CASSPGTGDTEAFF.

This clonotype was counted between two and nine times. The chain uses TRBV7-2 and TRBJ1-2; unclear D gene. The CDR3 consists of 13 residues. Per germline, CDR1 SGHTA and CDR2 FQGNSA. V was trimmed by 3 bases and J by 6 bases, leaving 11 bases between them. The CDR3 protein is CASSLESPHGYTF. The DNA for the CDR3 is TGTGCCAGCAGCTTGGAAAGTCCCCATGGCTACACCTTC.

This clonotype was picked up many times. The chain has TRBV10-3 and TRBJ2-7, with D perhaps matching TRBD1 (5 bases). V was clipped by 1 base and J by 5 bases, with 12 bases between them. Looked up from germline, CDR1 is ENHRY and CDR2 is SYGVKD. This CDR3 is 14 amino acids long. The CDR3 is CAISELAGKNEQYF. The CDR3 nucleotides read TGTGCCATCAGTGAGTTGGCAGGGAAGAACGAGCAGTACTTC.

This clonotype has more than one count but fewer than ten. This chain links TRBV2 with TRBJ2-7; 8 bases are a match to TRBD1. The V gene end was trimmed by 6 bases and the J gene end by 0 bases; junction bases not matched to a gene: 4. CDR1 is SNHLY and CDR2 is FYNNEI in the germline V gene. The CDR3 sequence is 14 residues long. Here the CDR3 reads CASRSRGHSYEQYF. In DNA form, the CDR3 reads TGTGCCAGCAGAAGCAGGGGGCACTCCTACGAGCAGTACTTC. Based on the CDR3 plus reference TRBV2 and TRBJ2-7, the full variable domain is EPEVTQTPSHQVTQMGQEVILRCVPISNHLYFYWYRQILGQKVEFLVSFYNNEISEKSEIFDDQFSVERPDGSNFTLKIRSTKLEDSAMYFCASRSRGHSYEQYFGPGTRLTVT.

The gene calls are TRBV24-1 and TRBJ2-5; 11 bases line up with TRBD2. The CDR3 length is 14 residues. V lost 12 bases and J lost 2; bases outside the gene matches: 7. Germline V gene sequence: CDR1 KGHDR, CDR2 SFDVKD. CDR3 in DNA: TGTGCCCCACTGCTAGCGGGGGGTCAAGAGACCCAGTACTTC. Protein product: CAPLLAGGQETQYF.

In this sample, this clonotype turned up once. A much larger clone is a single base away; this may be a read error. Because it lacks the conserved phenylalanine or tryptophan at the end, this CDR3 is likely a read error. This sequence joins TRBV24-1 and TRBJ1-5, with D perhaps TRBD1 (5 bases). The germline gives CDR1 KGHDR, CDR2 SFDVKD. This CDR3 contains 13 residues. The V and J ends lost 8 bases and 3 bases respectively, with 10 bases between them. Here the CDR3 reads CATTDSDNQPQHI. The DNA for the CDR3 is TGTGCCACCACTGACAGCGACAATCAGCCCCAGCATATT.

This clonotype has at least ten counts. The rearrangement uses TRBV11-2 and TRBJ2-1, with a tentative D call TRBD2 (6 bases). CDR1 is SGHAT and CDR2 is FQNNGV in the germline V gene. V was clipped by 3 bases and J by 0 bases, with 12 bases between them. This CDR3 has 16 amino acids. The CDR3 nucleotides read TGTGCCAGCAGCTTTCGCGGGGACCACTCCTACAATGAGCAGTTCTTC. Translating gives CASSFRGDHSYNEQFF.

This chain joins TRBV2 and TRBJ1-4; D is undetermined. V was shortened by 4 bases and J by 0 bases, with 9 bases between the two germline ends. Germline CDR1 is SNHLY and CDR2 is FYNNEI. This CDR3 is 15 amino acids long. The CDR3 DNA sequence: TGTGCCAGCAGTGCGTCCAGTGCAACTAATGAAAAACTGTTTTTT. It encodes CASSASSATNEKLFF.

This clonotype was counted ten times or more. The chain's CDR3 is CASSVLLAGETDTQYF. CDR3 in DNA: TGTGCCAGCAGTGTTCTACTAGCGGGGGAAACAGATACGCAGTATTTT. The V call is TRBV2, the J call TRBJ2-3; 11 nucleotides match TRBD2. V dropped 4 bases and J dropped 3; count of bases not matched to a gene: 6. The CDR3 is 16 amino acids. CDR1 is SNHLY and CDR2 is FYNNEI in the germline V gene. The complete variable domain, with remaining parts taken from reference TRBV2 and TRBJ2-3, reads EPEVTQTPSHQVTQMGQEVILRCVPISNHLYFYWYRQILGQKVEFLVSFYNNEISEKSEIFDDQFSVERPDGSNFTLKIRSTKLEDSAMYFCASSVLLAGETDTQYFGPGTRLTVL.

The V gene is TRBV29-1, the J gene TRBJ2-1, with a possible D match to TRBD1 (5 bases). Trimming left V 1 base short and J 3 bases short, with 13 bases between. Germline V gene data show CDR1 as SQVTM and CDR2 as ANQGSEA. There are 15 residues in the CDR3. The DNA of the CDR3 is TGCAGCGTTGAAGGAGGACACTTTAACTACAATGAGCAGTTCTTC. This sequence encodes CSVEGGHFNYNEQFF.

In its sample, this clonotype was seen many times. This chain connects TRBV28 to TRBJ2-3; 11 bases map to TRBD2. Per the germline V gene, CDR1 is MDHEN and CDR2 is SYDVKM. The CDR3 totals 17 residues. V trimming: 7 bases; J trimming: 4 bases; junction bases outside the gene matches: 13. This CDR3 is CASKPILAGGPADTQYF. CDR3 DNA sequence: TGTGCCAGCAAACCCATCTTAGCGGGAGGGCCGGCAGATACGCAGTATTTT.

The genes are TRBV9 and TRBJ2-1; TRBD2 aligns across 11 bases. This CDR3 spans 15 amino acids. Trimming cost V 7 bases and J 5 bases; bases outside gene matches: 8. Per germline, CDR1 SGDLS and CDR2 YYNGEE. CDR3 in amino acids: CASGCPSGGHNEQFF. The CDR3 nucleotides are TGTGCCAGCGGTTGCCCTAGCGGGGGGCACAATGAGCAGTTCTTC.

This clonotype was detected many times. This chain uses TRBV5-1 with TRBJ2-5; 8 bases line up with TRBD2. J gave up 0 bases and V 0 bases, and 4 bases lay outside the gene matches. The CDR3 sequence is 16 residues long. Per the germline V gene, CDR1 is SGHRS and CDR2 is YFSETQ. CDR3 sequence (DNA): TGCGCCAGCAGCTTGGGGGTAGCGGGGAACCAAGAGACCCAGTACTTC. It codes for CASSLGVAGNQETQYF.

This chain links TRBV6-1 with TRBJ1-6; D gene unclear. The CDR3 loop spans 15 amino acids. Trimming pared 2 bases from V and 9 bases from J, leaving 14 bases between. CDR1 and CDR2 (germline): MNHNS, SASEGT. The CDR3: CASSEPWEGSSPLHF. As DNA, the CDR3 is TGTGCCAGCAGTGAACCGTGGGAGGGAAGTTCACCCCTCCACTTT.

This clonotype was seen more than once but under ten times. V is TRBV7-2 and J is TRBJ2-3; D is uncertain. V dropped 2 bases and J dropped 5 bases, with 14 bases sitting between them. CDR3 length equals 15 residues. CDR1 and CDR2 from the germline V gene are SGHTA and FQGNSA. CDR3 loop: CASSLFLGLEDTQYF. DNA of the CDR3: TGTGCCAGCAGCTTATTTCTGGGGTTGGAAGATACGCAGTATTTT.

This clonotype was observed many times. The gene calls are TRBV20-1 and TRBJ1-2; D is unclear. The V gene's germline CDR1 is DFQATT and CDR2 SNEGSKA (reference sequence). This CDR3 has 14 amino acids. V was trimmed by 6 bases and J by 3 bases, leaving 17 bases between them. CDR3 bases: TGCAGTGCCCCGACCCAGCCCGGCCACTATGGCTACACCTTC. This sequence encodes CSAPTQPGHYGYTF.

This clonotype has a count of ten or more. The CDR3 DNA is TGTGCCAGCAGTGAACAGGAATTCTATGGCTACACCTTC. Encoded protein: CASSEQEFYGYTF. The chain links TRBV25-1 to TRBJ1-2; no firm D call. This CDR3 region has 13 residues. Germline V lookup: CDR1 MGHDK, CDR2 SYGVNS. V lost 2 bases to trimming and J lost 4 bases, with 8 bases between them.

This clonotype came up many times. The genes are TRBV5-1 and TRBJ1-4, with 12 positions matching TRBD1. The junction had 4 bases not matched to a gene; V was cut back by 4 bases and J by 3 bases. CDR1 SGHRS and CDR2 YFSETQ come from the germline V gene. This CDR3 spans 16 amino acids. The CDR3, as DNA: TGCGCCAGCAGCACGGGACAGGGGGCTTCTAATGAAAAACTGTTTTTT. This encodes CASSTGQGASNEKLFF.

The chain has TRBV24-1 and TRBJ1-5; 7 bases match TRBD1. The CDR3 runs 15 residues. CDR1 KGHDR and CDR2 SFDVKD come from the germline V gene. With 4 bases clipped from V and 6 bases from J, the junction kept 8 bases outside the gene matches. CDR3 nucleotides: TGTGCCACCAGTGACCGAGACAGGGTTGGTCAGCCCCAGCATTTT. Amino acids: CATSDRDRVGQPQHF.

The table lists this clonotype with many counts. J is TRBJ2-5 and V is TRBV15; 7 bases match TRBD1. The CDR3 runs 14 residues. The germline V gene encodes CDR1 LNHNV and CDR2 YYDKDF (reference sequence). V trimming: 4 bases; J trimming: 5 bases; junction bases outside the gene matches: 7. The CDR3 is CATSNSGGWETQYF. CDR3 sequence (DNA): TGTGCCACCAGCAATTCAGGGGGTTGGGAGACCCAGTACTTC.

In its sample, this clonotype was seen a few times. The genes are TRBV12-3 or TRBV12-4 and TRBJ1-4; no firm D call. This CDR3 has 14 residues. The V and J ends lost 5 bases and 7 bases respectively, with 14 bases between them. The CDR3 coding sequence is TGTGCCAGCAGTCCCCACACCTCCTTTGAAAAACTGTTTTTT. Translating gives CASSPHTSFEKLFF.

Ten or more counts support this clonotype. This sequence joins TRBV7-9 and TRBJ1-4; no definite D call. The V end was cut by 4 bases, the J end by 11 bases, with 17 bases between. The germline gives CDR1 SEHNR, CDR2 FQNEAQ (reference sequence). The CDR3 totals 14 residues. The CDR3 DNA is TGTGCCAGCAGCTCCACGGGTCCTCTGGGGAAACTGTTTTTT. Its protein product is CASSSTGPLGKLFF.

This clonotype occurred many times. This sequence joins TRBV20-1 and TRBJ2-3, with 8 bases fitting TRBD1. CDR3 length equals 16 residues. V shed 2 bases and J 2 bases; nucleotides not matched to a gene: 9. Germline lookup yields CDR1 DFQATT and CDR2 SNEGSKA (reference sequence). CDR3: CSARLTGVKLTDTQYF. The CDR3 nucleotides are TGCAGTGCTAGATTGACAGGGGTCAAACTCACAGATACGCAGTATTTT.

Only a few counts were recorded for this clonotype. This sequence joins TRBV11-2 and TRBJ2-3; D is uncertain. The V end was cut by 5 bases, the J end by 2 bases, with 14 bases between. This CDR3 region has 15 residues. The germline V gene encodes CDR1 SGHAT and CDR2 FQNNGV. The CDR3 bases are TGTGCCAGCAGCCCTCCCCCCGGTCTCACAGATACGCAGTATTTT. Translation: CASSPPPGLTDTQYF.

This clonotype was seen a handful of times. V is TRBV20-1 and J is TRBJ1-1; no reliable D call. The CDR3 extends over 12 amino acids. Looked up from germline, CDR1 is DFQATT and CDR2 is SNEGSKA (reference sequence). Trimming stripped 4 bases from V and 2 bases from J, with 8 bases between. Written as DNA, the CDR3 is TGCAGTGCTACTTGGATAAACACTGAAGCTTTCTTT. It is translated as CSATWINTEAFF.